This entry features one T cell receptor (beta chain) sequence. Its target antigen remains unknown. There are no base qualities to consult, and no much larger clone falls within one base. These data come from a study of prognosis after radiotherapy for stage I lung cancer (dated by TCRdb to the early 2020s). About the investigation overall: Between April 2018 and January 2019, some 20 patients with stage I NSCLC were enrolled in Nanjing, China. A total of approximately 40 blood samples from 19 patients were sequenced, with one sample obtained before and one obtained after SBRT for each patient. Every patient was regarded as medically inoperable, because of comorbidities in 11 to 12 cases and refusal of surgery in 6 or 7 cases. Newly diagnosed primary stage I lung tumors were found in 11 to 15 patients, while oligometastatic NSCLC after surgical resection of the primary tumor was found in several. Under 15 patients had adenocarcinoma and several had squamous cell carcinoma as the tumor histology. In every patient, SBRT was given without any concurrent therapy. Image-guided IMRT or VMAT was used to deliver SBRT in 3 to 5 fractions at a biologically effective dose of at least 100 Gy. The cohort comprised over ten men and 6 or 7 women with a median age of around 74 years, ranging from about 50 to 84 years. Peripheral blood TCR beta repertoires were profiled in stage I NSCLC patients before and after stereotactic body radiotherapy, and the study then linked these repertoires to distant failure. Distant metastases were developed by four of the 19 patients after SBRT, at a median of roughly 7 months, whereas no significant progression was observed in the other 15 patients.

All patients had node-negative disease on CT and PET/CT, and none had a history of other malignancies or prior chemotherapy or radiotherapy. At each of the two time points, around 6 milliliters of peripheral venous blood were collected into EDTA tubes. PBMCs were isolated by Ficoll-Paque Plus density-gradient centrifugation. Right after collection, samples were placed at -80 degrees C and kept there until analysis. The trim is 1 base for V and 6 bases for J, with a gap of 22 bases between the germline ends. The CDR3 spans 17 residues, from the cysteine through the phenylalanine. Solely the CDR3 DNA is kept, with 51 bases framed from the first base. CDR1 and CDR2 are drawn from the germline V gene: SGHRS, YFSETQ. Two rounds of multiplex PCR were performed to amplify the TCR beta CDR3 region from genomic DNA. The first PCR round used primers specific to each TRBV and TRBJ gene, and the primer sequences were filed in Chinese patent CN105087789A. Universal primers were used in the second round of PCR. The Roche High Pure PCR Template Preparation Kit was used to extract genomic DNA from the frozen PBMCs. An Illumina HiSeq 3000 was used to sequence the libraries paired-end with 151 bp reads. Under the source paper's analysis protocol: CutAdapt was used to discard raw reads that did not contain the multiplex PCR primer sequences. Using PEAR, the high-quality paired reads were merged into contigs. By alignment to reference sequences, MiXCR assigned TRB V, D and J gene segments to each contig. CDR3 sequences were clustered by base quality and sequence similarity to remove sequencing errors. Diversity was calculated as Shannon entropy divided by the natural log of the number of productive TCR sequences. Clonality was computed as one minus the ratio of Shannon entropy to the natural log of the number of unique clonotypes. Progression-free survival cut-offs for repertoire metrics were chosen using the Youden index of ROC curves, with analyses run in R 3.5.3. TCRdb ran its own pipeline on the public reads, namely fastp trimming at Q25 and MiXCR clone calling, and kept in-frame beta chains. Here each entry gathers all rows of one CDR3 protein and keeps the most common genes and DNA. These V and J calls are TCRdb output, not the study's own analysis. For this sample the table gives around 26,000 distinct CDR3 sequences, of which roughly 40% were detected only once. The ten largest clones represent about 22% of the sample.

Results and caveats for the whole study, not just this receptor: The small cohort and short follow-up limited the study, so independent validation of the findings is needed. Unique TCR clone counts fell after SBRT (median about 9,700 before versus roughly 6,900 after; Wilcoxon paired P=0.011). Tumor specificity of expanded TCR clones was not determined. Post-SBRT Shannon entropy and its change from baseline were lower in patients who developed distant metastases; baseline Shannon entropy was not associated with metastases. No adjustment for multiple comparisons was applied to any of the reported P values. TRBV and TRBJ usage frequencies reportedly differed by metastasis status, in two V genes at baseline and in fewer than 10 V and two J genes after SBRT.

The clonotype originates from a donor over 45 with non-small cell lung cancer. Rearrangement joined TRBV5-1 to TRBJ1-1, and possibly TRBD1, on 5 matching bases. Here the sequenced sample was PBMCs, taken before or after stereotactic body radiation therapy (not recorded which). The CDR3 region has the sequence CASSLTGMGSGRAEAFF. The DNA sequence is given as TGCGCCAGCAGCTTGACAGGCATGGGGTCCGGGAGAGCTGAAGCTTTCTTT.